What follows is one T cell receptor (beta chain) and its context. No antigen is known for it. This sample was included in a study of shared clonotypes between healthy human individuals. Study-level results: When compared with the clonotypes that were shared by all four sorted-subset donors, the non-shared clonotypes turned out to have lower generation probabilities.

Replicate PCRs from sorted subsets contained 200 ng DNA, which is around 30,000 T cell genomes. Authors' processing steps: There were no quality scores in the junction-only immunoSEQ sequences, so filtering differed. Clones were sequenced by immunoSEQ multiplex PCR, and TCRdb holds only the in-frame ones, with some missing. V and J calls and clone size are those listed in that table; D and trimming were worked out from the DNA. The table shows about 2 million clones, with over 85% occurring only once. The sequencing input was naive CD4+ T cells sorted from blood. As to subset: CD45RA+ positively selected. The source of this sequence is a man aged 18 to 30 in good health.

The CDR3 bases are TGTGCCAGCACAGGACAGCGGTACGAGCAGTACTTC. Its protein is CASTGQRYEQYF. The gene calls are TRBV6-1 and TRBJ2-7; the D gene is possibly TRBD1 (6 bases). Germline V gene sequence: CDR1 MNHNS, CDR2 SASEGT. V lost 7 bases and J lost 4, with 11 bases in between. The CDR3 totals 12 residues.